A single sample is the source of the 32 T cell receptor beta chains below, sequenced in a study of T-cell memory formation after mild COVID-19. Each CDR3 protein is one row after TCRdb ran MiXCR on the 5' RACE reads. The data show around 300,000 distinct CDR3 sequences, approximately 14% seen once. Sequences were obtained from PBMCs or a T cell subset sorted from them (not recorded which). Every receptor here comes from a man younger than 35 who had mild COVID-19 (a few samples of this study predate the infection). Cell type and time point are not known.

The chain uses TRBV7-9 and TRBJ1-1; 8 nucleotides line up with TRBD1. V was clipped by 5 bases and J by 1 base; unmatched bases: 6. The germline CDR1 and CDR2 sequences are SEHNR and FQNEAQ (reference sequence). This CDR3 region has 15 residues. CDR3 loop: CASSTGQGPNTEAFF. In DNA form, the CDR3 reads TGTGCCAGCAGCACTGGACAGGGACCGAACACTGAAGCTTTCTTT.

This clonotype was seen many times. The chain couples TRBV4-3 to TRBJ1-3; D not certain. With 1 base removed from V and 4 bases from J, the gap between germline ends came to 8 bases. There are 14 residues in the CDR3. The germline gives CDR1 LGHNA, CDR2 YSLEER. CDR3 in amino acids: CASSQGNGGNTIYF. For the CDR3, the DNA is TGCGCCAGCAGCCAAGGGAATGGGGGAAACACCATATATTTT.

The chain recombines TRBV23-1 with TRBJ2-7; D possibly corresponds to TRBD2 (5 bases). TRBV23-1 is an open reading frame, and its role is uncertain. The germline V and J ends were trimmed by 4 bases and 5 bases, with 12 bases remaining between them. The CDR3 totals 13 residues. CDR3 DNA: TGCGCCAGCAGTCCAGCCGCGGGCCACGAGCAGTACTTC. Protein sequence: CASSPAAGHEQYF.

The CDR3 spells CASSSTRGWTGRAEAFF. CDR3 in DNA: TGTGCCAGCAGCTCTACCCGTGGTTGGACAGGGAGGGCTGAAGCTTTCTTT. The rearrangement links TRBV7-9 to TRBJ1-1, with 8 bases that match TRBD1. Per the germline V gene, CDR1 is SEHNR and CDR2 is FQNEAQ (reference sequence). The ends lost 4 bases at V and 6 bases at J; junction bases unmatched: 16. The CDR3 has 17 amino acids.

This clonotype was counted between two and nine times. The chain couples TRBV5-6 to TRBJ1-5, with D perhaps TRBD1 (6 bases). Germline CDR1 and CDR2: SGHDT and YYEEEE. V shed 4 bases and J shed 9 bases, with 23 bases lying between them. The length of the CDR3 is 16 residues. The CDR3 spells CASSLLGGADNGPQHF. CDR3 bases: TGTGCCAGCAGCCTCTTGGGGGGGGCCGACAATGGGCCCCAGCATTTT.

In this sample, this clonotype turned up a few times. The chain recombines TRBV7-2 with TRBJ2-1; 14 nucleotides match TRBD2. Germline V gene lookup returns CDR1 SGHTA and CDR2 FQGNSA. Trimming cost V 4 bases and J 10 bases; bases outside gene matches: 9. The CDR3 is 16 residues long. For the CDR3, the DNA is TGTGCCAGCAGCTCCCGACTAGCGGGGGGGACCGGCGAGCAGTTCTTC. It translates to CASSSRLAGGTGEQFF.

This clonotype appeared a few times. The chain uses TRBV4-3 and TRBJ1-2; perhaps TRBD1 as D (5 bases). The V end lost 4 bases, the J end lost 2 bases, and 11 bases lay between the germline ends. CDR3 length equals 14 residues. Germline CDR1 and CDR2: LGHNA and YSLEER. CDR3: CASSPGGSNYGYTF. Here the CDR3 DNA reads TGCGCCAGCAGCCCCGGGGGGTCCAACTATGGCTACACCTTC.

This clonotype came up many times. This rearrangement joins TRBV3-1 to TRBJ1-2; D is uncertain. Trimming removed 0 bases at V and 7 bases at J, with 6 bases between. The CDR3 extends over 12 amino acids. Germline V lookup: CDR1 LGHDT, CDR2 YNNKEL (reference sequence). The CDR3 DNA reads as TGTGCCAGCAGCCAAGACCGGGCTGGCTACACCTTC. Translated: CASSQDRAGYTF.

The sample holds one count of this clonotype. The chain links TRBV7-9 to TRBJ2-7; D gene uncertain. The CDR3 runs to 15 residues. V lost 7 bases, J lost 5 bases, and 21 bases lay in between. CDR1 SEHNR and CDR2 FQNEAQ come from the germline V gene (reference sequence). The CDR3 sequence is CASISSPLRSHEQYF. The CDR3 coding sequence is TGTGCCAGCATCTCGTCCCCGTTAAGGTCCCACGAGCAGTACTTC.

V gene TRBV6-2 or TRBV6-3 combines with J gene TRBJ2-7; TRBD2 might be the D (5 bases). CDR1 is MNHEY and CDR2 is SVGEGT in the germline V gene. V dropped 2 bases and J dropped 6 bases, with 14 bases sitting between them. The CDR3 sequence is 14 residues long. The CDR3 sequence is CASSYQGARGEQYV. The CDR3 DNA sequence: TGTGCCAGCAGTTACCAAGGAGCCCGGGGCGAGCAGTACGTC.

This clonotype was seen a few times. The chain couples TRBV6-6 to TRBJ2-7; D remains ambiguous. Germline V lookup: CDR1 MNHNY, CDR2 SVGAGI (reference sequence). CDR3 length: 14 amino acids. Trimming shortened V by 0 bases and J by 5 bases, and 11 bases separated the two germline ends. The CDR3 bases are TGTGCCAGCAGTTACTCCGGACCTGTGGACGAGCAGTACGTC. It codes for CASSYSGPVDEQYV.

This clonotype was detected ten times or more. The J gene is TRBJ2-5, the V gene TRBV20-1; no clear D gene. Germline V gives CDR1 DFQATT, CDR2 SNEGSKA (reference sequence). V lost 6 bases, J lost 5 bases, and 19 bases lay in between. This CDR3 has 14 residues. The chain's CDR3 is CSAQDVSIRETQYF. The CDR3 DNA is TGCAGTGCCCAGGACGTGTCAATTCGCGAGACCCAGTACTTC.

In its sample, this clonotype was seen a few times. The rearrangement links TRBV10-3 to TRBJ2-5; 8 nucleotides line up with TRBD1. After removal of 8 bases from V and 1 base from J, the junction contained 6 bases not matched to a gene. This CDR3 region has 14 residues. From germline, CDR1 is ENHRY and CDR2 SYGVKD. CDR3 sequence: CAIRPGQGQETQYF. The CDR3 DNA reads as TGTGCCATCCGCCCCGGACAGGGCCAAGAGACCCAGTACTTC.

This chain links TRBV5-5 with TRBJ1-2; 10 nucleotides agree with TRBD1. CDR3 length equals 13 residues. V shed 4 bases and J 8 bases; nucleotides not matched to a gene: 5. Per the germline V gene, CDR1 is SGHKS and CDR2 is YYEKEE (reference sequence). The CDR3 sequence: CASSLGTGEGYTF. CDR3 coding DNA: TGTGCCAGCAGCCTAGGGACAGGGGAAGGCTACACCTTC.

The CDR3 is CASSLARASGTYEQYF. In nucleotides, the CDR3 is TGCGCCAGCAGCTTGGCTAGGGCTAGCGGAACCTACGAGCAGTACTTC. The chain has TRBV5-1 and TRBJ2-7; 7 positions match TRBD2. The germline gives CDR1 SGHRS, CDR2 YFSETQ. This CDR3 region has 16 residues. V dropped 0 bases and J dropped 2; count of bases not matched to a gene: 8.

The J gene is TRBJ2-1, the V gene TRBV10-1; possibly TRBD2 for D (6 bases). Germline lookup yields CDR1 WNHNN and CDR2 SYGVQD (reference sequence). V lost 3 bases to trimming and J lost 6 bases, with 15 bases between them. The CDR3 is 15 amino acids. CDR3 region: CASSESGGDFNEQFF. CDR3 bases: TGCGCCAGCAGTGAATCGGGCGGGGACTTCAATGAGCAGTTCTTC.

The chain recombines TRBV7-9 with TRBJ1-2, with TRBD1 matching 8 bases. This CDR3 has 15 amino acids. The junction had 7 bases not matched to a gene; V was cut back by 2 bases and J by 5 bases. Germline lookup yields CDR1 SEHNR and CDR2 FQNEAQ (reference sequence). CDR3 residues: CASSLRDRGGYGYTF. CDR3 in DNA: TGTGCCAGCAGCTTAAGAGACAGGGGTGGATATGGCTACACCTTC.

This clonotype was seen only a few times. V and J are TRBV9 and TRBJ2-5; TRBD1 aligns across 8 bases. V was pared by 3 bases and J by 5 bases, with 3 bases of the junction left unmatched. Germline V CDR1 and CDR2: SGDLS, YYNGEE. The CDR3 consists of 13 residues. The CDR3 region has the DNA TGTGCCAGCAGCGACGACAGGGGTGAGACCCAGTACTTC. Protein: CASSDDRGETQYF.

This clonotype was observed a few times. This chain connects TRBV20-1 to TRBJ1-2; D uncertain. CDR1 is DFQATT and CDR2 is SNEGSKA in the germline V gene (reference sequence). The ends were cut back, 5 bases at V and 8 bases at J, with 18 bases in the middle. The CDR3 covers 13 residues. The CDR3 protein is CSASKQLDWGYTF. The DNA of the CDR3 is TGCAGTGCTTCGAAGCAACTAGACTGGGGCTACACCTTC.

The rearrangement uses TRBV29-1 and TRBJ2-3; 10 nucleotides align to TRBD2. With V trimmed by 4 bases and J by 0 bases, 7 bases remained unmatched. This CDR3 has 16 residues. Germline-derived CDR1 and CDR2 are SQVTM and ANQGSEA. The CDR3 coding sequence is TGCAGCGTTGTGGGGCTAGCGGGGGAGAGCACAGATACGCAGTATTTT. It yields the protein CSVVGLAGESTDTQYF.

This rearrangement joins TRBV19 to TRBJ2-4, with a possible D match to TRBD1 (5 bases). CDR3 length: 16 amino acids. With 9 bases removed from V and 2 bases from J, the gap between germline ends came to 20 bases. CDR1 is LNHDA and CDR2 is SQIVND in the germline V gene (reference sequence). CDR3 nucleotides: TGTGCCAGGGATCAACAGGTTCTCAATCCCAAAAACATTCAGTACTTC. Translation: CARDQQVLNPKNIQYF.

The chain is built from TRBV4-1 and TRBJ2-1; 12 positions agree with TRBD2. Germline V gene sequence: CDR1 MGHRA, CDR2 YSYEKL. With 3 bases clipped from V and 4 bases from J, the junction kept 4 bases outside the gene matches. The CDR3 consists of 16 residues. CDR3 DNA: TGCGCCAGCAGCCACAGGACTAGCGGGGCTTACAATGAGCAGTTCTTC. It translates to CASSHRTSGAYNEQFF.

This sequence joins TRBV7-9 and TRBJ2-7, with TRBD1 as a possible D gene (6 bases). V was shortened by 5 bases and J by 4 bases, with 15 bases between the two germline ends. The CDR3 sequence is 14 residues long. Germline lookup yields CDR1 SEHNR and CDR2 FQNEAQ (reference sequence). The CDR3: CASSKGTLRYEQYF. CDR3 DNA sequence: TGTGCCAGCAGCAAAGGGACATTACGGTACGAGCAGTACTTC. The entire variable domain, with the rest obtained from reference TRBV7-9 and TRBJ2-7, is as follows: DTGVSQNPRHKITKRGQNVTFRCDPISEHNRLYWYRQTLGQGPEFLTYFQNEAQLEKSRLLSDRFSAERPKGSFSTLEIQRTEQGDSAMYLCASSKGTLRYEQYFGPGTRLTVT.

This clonotype occurred many times. V usage is TRBV29-1 and J usage is TRBJ1-6, with TRBD1 as a possible D gene (5 bases). Trimming left V 7 bases short and J 5 bases short, with 12 bases between. Germline V gene sequence: CDR1 SQVTM, CDR2 ANQGSEA. CDR3 length: 13 amino acids. The CDR3 bases are TGCAGCGCCCGACGAGGGGATAATTCACCCCTCCACTTT. Translating gives CSARRGDNSPLHF.

The chain carries TRBV14 and TRBJ1-1, with D unclear. Trimming removed 2 bases from V and 2 bases from J, with 9 bases in between. CDR3 length: 14 amino acids. The V gene's germline CDR1 is SGHDN and CDR2 FVKESK. CDR3 DNA sequence: TGTGCCAGCAGCCAAAATTCAGGAAACACTGAAGCTTTCTTT. This gives the protein CASSQNSGNTEAFF.

In this sample, this clonotype turned up a few times. The chain joins TRBV20-1 to TRBJ2-5, with a possible D match to TRBD1 (5 bases). This CDR3 has 14 amino acids. Trimming stripped 1 base from V and 4 bases from J, with 13 bases between. Germline CDR1 reads DFQATT; CDR2 reads SNEGSKA (reference sequence). CDR3 protein: CSARGKGSRETQYF. CDR3 nucleotide sequence: TGCAGTGCTAGAGGCAAGGGGTCTCGAGAGACCCAGTACTTC.

The rearrangement joins TRBV10-3 to TRBJ2-4; D is uncertain. CDR1 is ENHRY, CDR2 SYGVKD, per germline. Trimming cost V 2 bases and J 0 bases, with 8 bases left between them. The CDR3 runs 15 residues. The CDR3 DNA reads as TGTGCCATCAGTGAGAACAACCGAGCCAAAAACATTCAGTACTTC. Protein product: CAISENNRAKNIQYF.

This clonotype was recorded many times. The chain recombines TRBV6-5 with TRBJ1-2; possibly TRBD1 for D (5 bases). This CDR3 is 15 amino acids long. Between the trimmed V and J ends, which lost 4 bases and 9 bases, there was a span of 21 bases. CDR1 and CDR2 from the germline V gene are MNHEY and SVGAGI. CDR3: CASSSRGTAGRSYTF. The CDR3 DNA reads TGTGCCAGCAGTTCCCGGGGGACGGCGGGAAGGAGCTACACCTTC.

This clonotype was detected a few times. The gene calls are TRBV6-5 and TRBJ2-5; 7 nucleotides agree with TRBD2. The germline V gene encodes CDR1 MNHEY and CDR2 SVGAGI. The CDR3 is 18 residues long. V lost 0 bases to trimming and J lost 1 base; unmatched junction nucleotides: 11. The CDR3 region is CASSYSNYGGGRQETQYF. The DNA for the CDR3 is TGTGCCAGCAGTTACTCGAACTACGGCGGGGGTCGCCAAGAGACCCAGTACTTC.

The V call is TRBV20-1, the J call TRBJ2-1; D gene unclear. V was clipped by 0 bases and J by 5 bases, with 14 bases between them. Germline V gene sequence: CDR1 DFQATT, CDR2 SNEGSKA (reference sequence). CDR3 length: 15 residues. Here the CDR3 reads CSARDRAHWDNEQFF. CDR3 coding DNA: TGCAGTGCTAGAGATCGGGCGCATTGGGACAATGAGCAGTTCTTC.

CDR3 residues: CASSPPGSGNTIYF. The CDR3 DNA reads as TGTGCCAGCAGCCCCCCGGGCTCTGGAAACACCATATATTTT. The V and J genes are TRBV6-5 and TRBJ1-3; D is unresolved. In germline, CDR1 is MNHEY, CDR2 SVGAGI. Trimming took 6 bases from V and 0 from J, leaving 9 bases between them. This CDR3 contains 14 residues.

Only a few counts were recorded for this clonotype. This chain uses TRBV7-8 with TRBJ2-3; TRBD2 might be the D (6 bases). The CDR3 totals 15 residues. Trimming cost V 5 bases and J 2 bases, with 14 bases left between them. Germline CDR1 reads SGHVS; CDR2 reads FQNEAQ. CDR3 DNA sequence: TGTGCCAGCAGCCCGCCTTGGGGGGACACAGATACGCAGTATTTT. Protein product: CASSPPWGDTDTQYF.